This T cell receptor (beta chain) emerged from a study of blood T cells in healthy people across ages. Background on the study: Through template switching, about one barcoded beta molecule was captured per two T cells, as measured in model experiments. General study points: Per-million-T-cell TCR beta diversity fell roughly linearly with age. Both naive CD4+ cell counts and diversity were greater in long-lived donors than in aged donors.

With regard to this clonotype: Its antigen is as yet unknown.

Sample-barcoded 5' priming and a J-beta primer mix drove a second PCR of roughly 6 to 12 cycles. TCRdb processed the 5' RACE reads anew with MiXCR; each CDR3 protein has one entry. The top ten hold over 2% of the sample, which has about 1.8 million distinct CDR3 sequences, approximately 50% seen once. V shed 5 bases and J shed 8 bases, with 22 bases lying between them. This CDR3 comprises 16 residues. In germline, CDR1 is SGHVS, CDR2 FNYEAQ. V gene TRBV7-6 combines with J gene TRBJ2-1, with a weak D call TRBD1 (8 bases). This sequence was found in a woman in her 40s in good health. Input material: blood. CDR3 region: CASSPQDRGGVDEQFF. Written as DNA, the CDR3 is TGTGCCAGCAGCCCACAAGACAGGGGAGGGGTGGATGAGCAGTTCTTC.